A selection of T cell receptor beta chains follows, all from one sample in a study of response to subunit inactivated influenza vaccine. MiXCR, applied by TCRdb to the RT-PCR reads, yields one record per CDR3 protein. This table holds 530,000 or so distinct CDR3 sequences, around 13% found once. The starting material was PBMCs from blood, obtained 11 to 12 days after vaccination. Receptors were obtained from a man aged 50 to 59 who received an inactivated influenza vaccine. Both conserved end residues are part of each CDR3. The D gene is left open where the match is weak. Clone size is stated in some rows and not others, as once, few, many or a class when expanded.

abundance: few
len: 14
d_gene: -
j_gene: TRBJ2-7
v_gene: TRBV2
CDR3aa: CASSETGTAAEQYF
CDR3nt: TGTGCCAGCAGTGAAACCGGGACTGCCGCCGAGCAGTACTTC

abundance: -
len: 15
d_gene: -
j_gene: TRBJ2-5
v_gene: TRBV4-3
CDR3aa: CASSQVLGAWETQYF
CDR3nt: TGCGCCAGCAGCCAAGTTCTGGGGGCGTGGGAGACCCAGTACTTC

abundance: -
len: 12
d_gene: -
j_gene: TRBJ2-1
v_gene: TRBV20-1
CDR3aa: CSAIPGSNEQFF
CDR3nt: TGCAGTGCTATCCCAGGGTCCAATGAGCAGTTCTTC

abundance: -
len: 14
d_gene: -
j_gene: TRBJ2-1
v_gene: TRBV20-1
CDR3aa: CSAALSGEWHEQFF
CDR3nt: TGCAGTGCTGCTTTAAGTGGGGAGTGGCATGAGCAGTTCTTC

abundance: few
len: 17
d_gene: TRBD1
j_gene: TRBJ2-1
v_gene: TRBV3-1
CDR3aa: CASSQDVGDRVYNEQFF
CDR3nt: TGTGCCAGCAGCCAAGATGTAGGGGACAGGGTTTACAATGAGCAGTTCTTC

abundance: many
len: 17
d_gene: -
j_gene: TRBJ2-1
v_gene: TRBV9
CDR3aa: CASSVGWALPRNNEQFF
CDR3nt: TGTGCCAGCAGCGTAGGATGGGCTTTGCCCAGGAACAATGAGCAGTTCTTC

abundance: few
len: 17
d_gene: -
j_gene: TRBJ2-7
v_gene: TRBV4-3
CDR3aa: CASSQAPQGFRSYEQYF
CDR3nt: TGCGCCAGCAGCCAAGCCCCCCAGGGCTTTAGGTCCTACGAGCAGTACTTC

abundance: many
len: 17
d_gene: TRBD2
j_gene: TRBJ2-1
v_gene: TRBV11-2
CDR3aa: CASSLATSGGLYNEQFF
CDR3nt: TGTGCCAGCAGCTTAGCTACTAGCGGGGGGCTCTACAATGAGCAGTTCTTC

abundance: few
len: 14
d_gene: -
j_gene: TRBJ2-3
v_gene: TRBV7-8
CDR3aa: CASRWSQNTDTQYF
CDR3nt: TGTGCCTCCCGATGGAGTCAAAATACAGATACGCAGTATTTT

abundance: few
len: 14
d_gene: -
j_gene: TRBJ2-7
v_gene: TRBV20-1
CDR3aa: CSARRQGLSYEQYF
CDR3nt: TGCAGTGCTAGGAGACAGGGACTCTCCTACGAGCAGTACTTC

abundance: -
len: 13
d_gene: -
j_gene: TRBJ2-1
v_gene: TRBV4-3
CDR3aa: CASSQERGGEQFF
CDR3nt: TGCGCCAGCAGCCAAGAAAGGGGAGGTGAGCAGTTCTTC

abundance: -
len: 14
d_gene: TRBD1
j_gene: TRBJ2-1
v_gene: TRBV5-1
CDR3aa: CASSADRGWNEQFF
CDR3nt: TGCGCCAGCAGCGCGGACAGGGGGTGGAATGAGCAGTTCTTC

abundance: few
len: 15
d_gene: -
j_gene: TRBJ2-7
v_gene: TRBV3-1
CDR3aa: CASSQEGRPPYEQYF
CDR3nt: TGTGCCAGCAGCCAAGAAGGCAGACCCCCCTACGAGCAGTACTTC

abundance: -
len: 13
d_gene: -
j_gene: TRBJ1-6
v_gene: TRBV28
CDR3aa: CASHRWGNSPLHF
CDR3nt: TGTGCCAGCCACAGGTGGGGGAATTCACCCCTCCACTTT

abundance: -
len: 13
d_gene: -
j_gene: TRBJ2-1
v_gene: TRBV29-1
CDR3aa: CIVIPWGDNEQFF
CDR3nt: TGCATAGTCATACCTTGGGGCGACAATGAGCAGTTCTTC

abundance: few
len: 15
d_gene: -
j_gene: TRBJ2-2
v_gene: TRBV12-3/TRBV12-4
CDR3aa: CASSEGPSGTGELFF
CDR3nt: TGTGCCAGCAGCGAGGGACCCTCGGGCACCGGGGAGCTGTTTTTT

abundance: many
len: 15
d_gene: TRBD2
j_gene: TRBJ2-5
v_gene: TRBV12-3/TRBV12-4
CDR3aa: CASGLGGGGQETQYF
CDR3nt: TGTGCCAGCGGTCTGGGGGGGGGTGGCCAAGAGACCCAGTACTTC

abundance: -
len: 12
d_gene: -
j_gene: TRBJ2-1
v_gene: TRBV15
CDR3aa: CATSSPGNEQFF
CDR3nt: TGTGCCACCAGCAGCCCGGGGAATGAGCAGTTCTTC

abundance: few
len: 14
d_gene: -
j_gene: TRBJ2-7
v_gene: TRBV20-1
CDR3aa: CSASRGGLTYEQYF
CDR3nt: TGCAGTGCTAGCAGGGGGGGCCTTACCTACGAGCAGTACTTC

abundance: many
len: 13
d_gene: -
j_gene: TRBJ2-2
v_gene: TRBV20-1
CDR3aa: CSATGQNTGELFF
CDR3nt: TGCAGTGCAACGGGACAAAACACCGGGGAGCTGTTTTTT

abundance: -
len: 13
d_gene: -
j_gene: TRBJ2-3
v_gene: TRBV29-1
CDR3aa: CSGGRDLTDTQYF
CDR3nt: TGCAGCGGGGGAAGGGACCTCACAGATACGCAGTATTTT

abundance: -
len: 15
d_gene: -
j_gene: TRBJ2-3
v_gene: TRBV20-1
CDR3aa: CSASRGFPSTDTQYF
CDR3nt: TGCAGTGCTAGCCGGGGGTTCCCTAGCACAGATACGCAGTATTTT

abundance: -
len: 14
d_gene: TRBD2
j_gene: TRBJ2-1
v_gene: TRBV9
CDR3aa: CASSVTSGSKEQFF
CDR3nt: TGTGCCAGCAGCGTTACTAGCGGGAGCAAAGAGCAGTTCTTC

abundance: -
len: 13
d_gene: TRBD1
j_gene: TRBJ2-7
v_gene: TRBV4-2
CDR3aa: CASSRNRGYEQYF
CDR3nt: TGTGCCAGCAGCCGTAACAGGGGCTACGAGCAGTACTTC

abundance: many
len: 15
d_gene: TRBD1
j_gene: TRBJ2-1
v_gene: TRBV7-2
CDR3aa: CASRDRGNSYNEQFF
CDR3nt: TGTGCCAGCAGGGACAGGGGAAACTCCTACAATGAGCAGTTCTTC

abundance: many
len: 14
d_gene: -
j_gene: TRBJ2-2
v_gene: TRBV12-3/TRBV12-4
CDR3aa: CASSLGLNTGELFF
CDR3nt: TGTGCCAGCAGCTTGGGCCTTAACACCGGGGAGCTGTTTTTT

abundance: -
len: 16
d_gene: -
j_gene: TRBJ2-1
v_gene: TRBV5-1
CDR3aa: CASSRRGGGKANEQFF
CDR3nt: TGCGCCAGCAGCCGGCGGGGTGGCGGGAAAGCAAATGAGCAGTTCTTC

abundance: few
len: 16
d_gene: TRBD1
j_gene: TRBJ2-1
v_gene: TRBV20-1
CDR3aa: CSASSWDRGRSNEQFF
CDR3nt: TGCAGTGCTAGTTCTTGGGACAGGGGGCGATCCAATGAGCAGTTCTTC

abundance: many
len: 18
d_gene: -
j_gene: TRBJ2-1
v_gene: TRBV5-1
CDR3aa: CASSAHPGVVVRHNEQFF
CDR3nt: TGCGCCAGCAGCGCCCATCCAGGTGTAGTCGTCCGACACAATGAGCAGTTCTTC

abundance: once
len: 13
d_gene: TRBD2
j_gene: TRBJ2-2
v_gene: TRBV20-1
CDR3aa: CSGGEGLSGELFF
CDR3nt: TGCAGTGGTGGGGAGGGCCTCTCCGGGGAGCTGTTTTTT

abundance: -
len: 17
d_gene: TRBD1
j_gene: TRBJ1-1
v_gene: TRBV7-9
CDR3aa: CASSDQIAGTGVTEAFF
CDR3nt: TGTGCCAGCAGCGATCAAATCGCCGGGACAGGGGTCACTGAAGCTTTCTTT

abundance: few
len: 12
d_gene: TRBD1
j_gene: TRBJ2-1
v_gene: TRBV10-3
CDR3aa: CAISEQGYEQFF
CDR3nt: TGTGCCATCAGTGAACAGGGGTATGAGCAGTTCTTC

abundance: few
len: 18
d_gene: TRBD1
j_gene: TRBJ1-1
v_gene: TRBV11-1
CDR3aa: CASSLTSFGQGANTEAFF
CDR3nt: TGTGCCAGCAGCTTAACGAGTTTCGGACAGGGGGCGAACACTGAAGCTTTCTTT

abundance: many
len: 17
d_gene: -
j_gene: TRBJ1-6
v_gene: TRBV12-3/TRBV12-4
CDR3aa: CASSFGPGGSYNSPLHF
CDR3nt: TGTGCCAGCAGTTTCGGTCCGGGAGGATCCTATAATTCACCCCTCCACTTT

abundance: -
len: 14
d_gene: -
j_gene: TRBJ1-3
v_gene: TRBV5-5
CDR3aa: CASSGFLSGNTIYF
CDR3nt: TGTGCCAGTTCGGGATTTCTCTCTGGAAACACCATATATTTT

abundance: many
len: 16
d_gene: TRBD2
j_gene: TRBJ2-3
v_gene: TRBV24-1
CDR3aa: CATSDRSGIRPDTQYF
CDR3nt: TGTGCCACCAGTGACCGCAGCGGGATCCGGCCAGATACGCAGTATTTT

abundance: few
len: 18
d_gene: TRBD1
j_gene: TRBJ2-1
v_gene: TRBV19
CDR3aa: CASSPALLYGQGNNEQFF
CDR3nt: TGTGCCAGTAGTCCCGCCCTACTCTACGGACAGGGGAACAATGAGCAGTTCTTC

abundance: few
len: 14
d_gene: -
j_gene: TRBJ2-5
v_gene: TRBV29-1
CDR3aa: CSVHRDNSQETQYF
CDR3nt: TGCAGCGTCCACCGGGACAACTCCCAAGAGACCCAGTACTTC

abundance: few
len: 15
d_gene: TRBD1
j_gene: TRBJ2-7
v_gene: TRBV7-2
CDR3aa: CASSPTGQGIYEQYF
CDR3nt: TGTGCCAGCAGTCCAACGGGACAGGGGATTTACGAGCAGTACTTC

abundance: -
len: 15
d_gene: TRBD1
j_gene: TRBJ1-5
v_gene: TRBV29-1
CDR3aa: CSVSSGTGSNQPQHF
CDR3nt: TGCAGCGTTTCCTCTGGGACAGGGAGCAATCAGCCCCAGCATTTT

abundance: -
len: 16
d_gene: TRBD1
j_gene: TRBJ1-1
v_gene: TRBV20-1
CDR3aa: CSARSPGQGGNTEAFF
CDR3nt: TGCAGTGCTAGATCGCCGGGACAGGGGGGGAACACTGAAGCTTTCTTT

abundance: few
len: 17
d_gene: TRBD2
j_gene: TRBJ2-2
v_gene: TRBV12-3/TRBV12-4
CDR3aa: CASSLGTSGRGTGELFF
CDR3nt: TGTGCCAGCAGTTTGGGGACTAGCGGGAGGGGAACCGGGGAGCTGTTTTTT

abundance: -
len: 12
d_gene: -
j_gene: TRBJ1-1
v_gene: TRBV29-1
CDR3aa: CSVGSGITEAFF
CDR3nt: TGCAGCGTTGGATCGGGGATTACTGAAGCTTTCTTT

abundance: few
len: 14
d_gene: TRBD1
j_gene: TRBJ2-1
v_gene: TRBV7-2
CDR3aa: CASSLWTGGNEQFF
CDR3nt: TGTGCCAGCAGCTTATGGACAGGGGGCAATGAGCAGTTCTTC

abundance: -
len: 19
d_gene: TRBD1
j_gene: TRBJ2-7
v_gene: TRBV28
CDR3aa: CASSSTHIPDRVALYEQYF
CDR3nt: TGTGCCAGCAGTTCCACCCATATCCCCGACAGGGTCGCGTTATACGAGCAGTACTTC

abundance: few
len: 16
d_gene: TRBD1
j_gene: TRBJ2-3
v_gene: TRBV20-1
CDR3aa: CSALHRRTGISDTQYF
CDR3nt: TGCAGTGCTCTACACCGACGGACAGGGATTTCAGATACGCAGTATTTT

abundance: -
len: 16
d_gene: -
j_gene: TRBJ2-3
v_gene: TRBV4-3
CDR3aa: CASSHASGRGTDTQYF
CDR3nt: TGCGCCAGCAGCCATGCTAGCGGAAGGGGGACAGATACGCAGTATTTT

abundance: few
len: 14
d_gene: -
j_gene: TRBJ2-2
v_gene: TRBV12-3/TRBV12-4
CDR3aa: CASSWTARSGELFF
CDR3nt: TGTGCCAGCAGTTGGACAGCGAGATCCGGGGAGCTGTTTTTT

abundance: few
len: 16
d_gene: -
j_gene: TRBJ2-5
v_gene: TRBV7-2
CDR3aa: CASSLEVYPLEETQYF
CDR3nt: TGTGCCAGCAGCTTAGAGGTGTATCCCCTCGAAGAGACCCAGTACTTC

abundance: -
len: 13
d_gene: TRBD2
j_gene: TRBJ2-2
v_gene: TRBV20-1
CDR3aa: CSAVRGDTGELFF
CDR3nt: TGCAGTGCTGTGCGGGGGGACACCGGGGAGCTGTTTTTT